The entry below describes one TCR beta chain. Clones were sequenced by immunoSEQ multiplex PCR, and TCRdb holds only the in-frame ones, with some missing. This sample carries approximately 75,000 clones, around 80% of them seen once, and the ten largest clones take almost 6%. This sample stems from a study of radiation and T cells in renal cell carcinoma. The time point: blood 2 weeks post-SBRT. Stated treatment: 15 Gy SBRT to primary tumor, nephrectomy 4 weeks later. The receptor comes from a man aged 60 to 69 with renal cell carcinoma. Specimen: blood, collected from a patient whose treatment included radiotherapy and nephrectomy.

The CDR3 region is CSVVGTSVTDTQYF. Written as DNA, the CDR3 is TGCAGCGTTGTAGGGACTAGCGTTACAGATACGCAGTATTTT. V and J are TRBV29-1 and TRBJ2-3, with TRBD2 identical over 10 bases. V gave up 4 bases and J gave up 3 bases; unmatched junction bases: 4. Germline-derived CDR1 and CDR2 are SQVTM and ANQGSEA. The CDR3 has 14 residues.